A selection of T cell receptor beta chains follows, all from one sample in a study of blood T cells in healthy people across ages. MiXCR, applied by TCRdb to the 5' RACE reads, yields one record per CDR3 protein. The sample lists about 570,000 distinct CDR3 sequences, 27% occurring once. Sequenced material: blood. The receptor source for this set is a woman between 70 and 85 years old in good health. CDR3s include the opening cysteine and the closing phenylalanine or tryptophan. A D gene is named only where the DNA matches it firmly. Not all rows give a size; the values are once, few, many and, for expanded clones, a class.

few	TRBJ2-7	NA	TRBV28	TGTGCCAGCAGTACCTCGGGGTACGAGCAGTACTTC	CASSTSGYEQYF
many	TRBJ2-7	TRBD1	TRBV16	TGTGCCAGCAGCCCGGGACAGGCCTACGAGCAGTACTTC	CASSPGQAYEQYF
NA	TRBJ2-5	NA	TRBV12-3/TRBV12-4	TGTGCCAGCAGTTTAGGGTTTGGTACGGAGACCCAGTACTTC	CASSLGFGTETQYF
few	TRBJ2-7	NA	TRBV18	TGTGCCAGCTCACCAAAGGGGGCCTACGAGCAGTACTTC	CASSPKGAYEQYF
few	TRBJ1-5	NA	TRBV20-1	TGCAGTGCTAGAGAGGCCAGGGTCAGGGAATTTGGTCAGCCCCAGCATTTT	CSAREARVREFGQPQHF
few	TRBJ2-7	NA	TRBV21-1	TGTGCCAGCAGCCCTACAGGGGGCAAAACCGATTACGAGCAGTACTTC	CASSPTGGKTDYEQYF
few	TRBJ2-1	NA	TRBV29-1	TGCAGCGTTGAAGATCTAGGGGAGGTGTCCTACAATGAGCAGTTCTTC	CSVEDLGEVSYNEQFF
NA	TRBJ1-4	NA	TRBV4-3	TGCGCCAGCAGCCAAGATAATCGGCAGGGAGGTGAAAAACTGTTTTTT	CASSQDNRQGGEKLFF
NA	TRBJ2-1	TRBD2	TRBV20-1	TGCAGTGCTAGTGGCCTAGCGGGGAACAATGAGCAGTTCTTC	CSASGLAGNNEQFF
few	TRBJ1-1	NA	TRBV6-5	TGTGCCAGCAGTTCTCAGCTGTTTGAAGCTTTCTTT	CASSSQLFEAFF
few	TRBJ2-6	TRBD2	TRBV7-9	TGTGCCAGCAGCCTACTAGCGGGGGCCTCCACTACTGGGGCCAACGTCCTGACTTTC	CASSLLAGASTTGANVLTF
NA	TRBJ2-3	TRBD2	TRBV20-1	TGCAGTGCTAGTTCCCTGACTAGCGGGGACACAGATACGCAGTATTTT	CSASSLTSGDTDTQYF
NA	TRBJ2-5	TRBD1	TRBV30	TGTGCCTGGAGTGGACAGGGGGAGACCCGGTACTTC	CAWSGQGETRYF
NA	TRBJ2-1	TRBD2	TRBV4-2	TGTGCCAGCAGCCAAGCTAGCGGGGGGGCCGGTTATGGGCAGTTCTTC	CASSQASGGAGYGQFF
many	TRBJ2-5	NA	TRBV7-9	TGTGCCAGCAGCTTAACTGGGGGAGGAGAGACCCAGTACTTC	CASSLTGGGETQYF
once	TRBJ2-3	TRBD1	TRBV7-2	TGTGCCAGCAGCTTAGAGGGGGCAGGAGTAGATACGCAGTATTTT	CASSLEGAGVDTQYF
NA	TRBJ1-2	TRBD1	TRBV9	TGTGCCAGCAGCGCCAACAGGGGGCTAGTTAGTGGCTACACCTTC	CASSANRGLVSGYTF
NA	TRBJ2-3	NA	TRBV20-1	TGCAGTGCTAGTGCCGGGGATACGCAGTATTTT	CSASAGDTQYF
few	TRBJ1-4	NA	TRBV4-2	TGTGCCAGCAGCCGGGCTACAGGGCCAACTAGTGAAAAACTGTTTTTT	CASSRATGPTSEKLFF
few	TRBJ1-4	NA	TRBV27	TGTGCCAGCAGTGTTTACGGAGGTTCAACTAATGAAAAACTGTTTTTT	CASSVYGGSTNEKLFF
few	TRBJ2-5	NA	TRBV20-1	TGCAGTGCTCTATCCCATGAGACCCAGTACTTC	CSALSHETQYF
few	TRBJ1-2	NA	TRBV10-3	TGTGCCATCAGTGAAACTTTTGGCTACACCTTC	CAISETFGYTF
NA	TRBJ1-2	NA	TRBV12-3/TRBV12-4	TGTGCCAGCAGTTTGAGGCAGCCCTCTAACTATGGCTACACCTTC	CASSLRQPSNYGYTF
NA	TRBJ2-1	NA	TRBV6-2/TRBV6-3	TGTGCCAGCAGTTACCCGGGGCTAGCGACTGCCGGGAGTGAGCAGTTCTTC	CASSYPGLATAGSEQFF
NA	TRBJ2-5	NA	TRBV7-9	TGTGCCAGCAGCTTAAGTTCATTTACAGAGACCCAGTACTTC	CASSLSSFTETQYF
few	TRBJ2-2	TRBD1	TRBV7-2	TGTGCCAGCAGCAACACAGGGGGCACCGGGGAGCTGTTTTTT	CASSNTGGTGELFF
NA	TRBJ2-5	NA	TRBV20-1	TGCAGTGCTCGGGACAATCACGGCGTGGAGACCCAGTACTTC	CSARDNHGVETQYF
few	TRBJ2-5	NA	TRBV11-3	TGTGCCAGCAGCTCCGATGGACAGAGGGCAGAGACCCAGTACTTC	CASSSDGQRAETQYF
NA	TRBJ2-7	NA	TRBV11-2	TGTGCCAGCAGCTTAAGGGCAGGATCCCTCTCCGAGCAGTACTTC	CASSLRAGSLSEQYF